The 20 T cell receptor beta chains below were found in one sample sequenced in a study of T cell changes during pregnancy in multiple sclerosis. Only in-frame clones appear in the TCRdb table, and some are missing; sequencing was by immunoSEQ multiplex PCR. The sample contains under 50,000 clones, around 90% of which appear only once. Here the sequenced sample was CD4+ T cells from peripheral blood mononuclear cells, taken before pregnancy. The receptors were sampled from a female donor with multiple sclerosis, enrolled in a pregnancy study.

This sequence joins TRBV5-4 and TRBJ2-1; D is perhaps TRBD1 (6 bases). V was clipped by 0 bases and J by 4 bases, with 11 bases between them. The CDR3 is made up of 15 amino acids. In germline, CDR1 is SGHNT, CDR2 YYREEE (reference sequence). The CDR3 here is CASSLGGQIYNEQFF. The CDR3 bases are TGTGCCAGCAGCTTGGGTGGACAGATATACAATGAGCAGTTCTTC.

This sequence joins TRBV28 and TRBJ2-7; TRBD2 aligns across 8 bases. The CDR3 loop spans 16 amino acids. CDR1 is MDHEN, CDR2 SYDVKM, per germline. With 8 bases clipped from V and 5 bases from J, the junction kept 17 bases outside the gene matches. CDR3 DNA sequence: TGTGCCAGCCTAAGTACAAGCGGGGGCGGCCCCAACGAGCAGTACTTC. It yields the protein CASLSTSGGGPNEQYF.

This clone was detected only once. V usage is TRBV18 and J usage is TRBJ2-7; TRBD1 matches 10 bases. CDR1 and CDR2 (germline): KGHSH, LQKENI. The J segment lost 5 bases and the V segment lost 3 bases, leaving 7 bases of the junction unmatched. The CDR3 consists of 15 residues. CDR3 residues: CASSPSTGGYHEQYF. The CDR3 coding sequence is TGTGCCAGCTCACCCTCGACAGGGGGCTACCACGAGCAGTACTTC.

This chain connects TRBV2 to TRBJ2-5, with 7 bases aligning to TRBD1. This CDR3 comprises 12 residues. The V gene's germline CDR1 is SNHLY and CDR2 FYNNEI. J was trimmed by 2 bases and V by 8 bases; bases with no gene match: 2. This chain's CDR3 is CASGQVQETQYF. Here the CDR3 DNA reads TGTGCCAGCGGACAGGTTCAAGAGACCCAGTACTTC.

This clone appeared a single time. The chain employs TRBV6-5 and TRBJ1-2; D remains unclear. V lost 7 bases and J lost 2, with 14 bases in between. CDR3 length: 14 amino acids. Germline CDR1 and CDR2: MNHEY and SVGAGI. DNA for the CDR3: TGTGCCAGCACCACCGGGGTCAAGAACTATGGCTACACCTTC. Its protein is CASTTGVKNYGYTF.

This chain links TRBV6-6 with TRBJ2-5; D is perhaps TRBD2 (7 bases). The ends were cut back, 2 bases at V and 5 bases at J, with 15 bases in the middle. This CDR3 spans 15 amino acids. Germline CDR1 MNHNY, CDR2 SVGAGI (reference sequence). The CDR3 here is CASSYRRGGVETQYF. The CDR3 coding sequence is TGTGCCAGCAGTTACCGAAGGGGGGGAGTCGAGACCCAGTACTTC.

The rearrangement uses TRBV6-5 and TRBJ2-1; 10 bases agree with TRBD2. The length of the CDR3 is 15 residues. In germline, CDR1 is MNHEY, CDR2 SVGAGI. V lost 2 bases to trimming and J lost 12 bases; unmatched junction nucleotides: 10. CDR3 protein: CASSYLRAGGLVQFF. CDR3 nucleotide sequence: TGTGCCAGCAGTTACCTGCGAGCGGGGGGGCTTGTGCAGTTCTTC.

J is TRBJ2-3 and V is TRBV10-2, with 13 bases that match TRBD2. Germline V gives CDR1 WSHSY, CDR2 SAAADI. Germline trimming cut 8 bases from V and 2 bases from J; bases unmatched to any gene: 7. CDR3 length: 16 residues. CDR3 coding DNA: TGCGCCAGCCGTGCGACTAGCGGGGGGACCACAGATACGCAGTATTTT. This translates into CASRATSGGTTDTQYF.

This chain uses TRBV28 with TRBJ2-1, with D maybe TRBD2 (6 bases). The V and J ends lost 4 bases and 6 bases respectively, with 7 bases between them. The CDR3 runs 12 residues. Germline CDR1 MDHEN, CDR2 SYDVKM. The chain's CDR3 is CASSSGGNEQFF. DNA of the CDR3: TGTGCCAGCAGTTCCGGGGGCAATGAGCAGTTCTTC.

This chain links TRBV7-7 with TRBJ1-1; D not resolved. Germline CDR1 reads SSHAT; CDR2 reads FNYEAQ (reference sequence). The V gene lost 11 bases and the J gene lost 2 bases, with 6 bases spanning the gap. The CDR3 extends over 10 amino acids. CDR3 sequence reads: CARPNTEAFF. In DNA form, the CDR3 reads TGTGCCCGTCCTAACACTGAAGCTTTCTTT.

J is TRBJ2-7 and V is TRBV2, with 7 bases that match TRBD1. Germline CDR1 SNHLY, CDR2 FYNNEI. The length of the CDR3 is 14 residues. V was clipped by 2 bases and J by 1 base; unmatched bases: 2. CDR3 sequence reads: CASSERDRSYEQYF. The CDR3 DNA is TGTGCCAGCAGTGAACGGGACAGATCCTACGAGCAGTACTTC. Based on the CDR3 plus reference TRBV2 and TRBJ2-7, the full variable domain is EPEVTQTPSHQVTQMGQEVILRCVPISNHLYFYWYRQILGQKVEFLVSFYNNEISEKSEIFDDQFSVERPDGSNFTLKIRSTKLEDSAMYFCASSERDRSYEQYFGPGTRLTVT.

The CDR3 sequence: CSAYRGREQYF. DNA for the CDR3: TGCAGTGCGTACAGGGGGCGCGAGCAGTACTTC. The rearrangement links TRBV20-1 to TRBJ2-7, with TRBD1 matching over 9 bases. The junction had 3 bases not matched to a gene; V was cut back by 6 bases and J by 6 bases. The germline V gene has CDR1 DFQATT and CDR2 SNEGSKA (reference sequence). The CDR3 is made up of 11 amino acids.

The V and J genes are TRBV28 and TRBJ2-3, with D unresolved. The V gene lost 3 bases and the J gene lost 0 bases, with 7 bases spanning the gap. Germline V gives CDR1 MDHEN, CDR2 SYDVKM. This CDR3 region has 14 residues. The CDR3 reads CASSLTPSTDTQYF. CDR3 DNA sequence: TGTGCCAGCAGTTTGACACCTAGCACAGATACGCAGTATTTT.

V and J are TRBV19 and TRBJ1-2, with D tentatively TRBD1 (5 bases). V gave up 3 bases and J gave up 0 bases, with 14 bases separating them. Germline loops: CDR1 LNHDA, CDR2 SQIVND (reference sequence). The CDR3 spans 16 residues. CDR3 in DNA: TGTGCCAGTAGTATGAGGTCCAGGGCAACTAACTATGGCTACACCTTC. It specifies CASSMRSRATNYGYTF.

J is TRBJ2-3 and V is TRBV7-2; 16 nucleotides agree with TRBD2. The CDR3 covers 19 residues. Germline V CDR1 and CDR2: SGHTA, FQGNSA. The V and J ends lost 3 bases and 6 bases, in that order; junction bases with no gene match: 12. CDR3 sequence reads: CASSLYPGTSGGAGDTQYF. For the CDR3, the DNA is TGTGCCAGCAGCTTGTACCCCGGGACTAGCGGGGGGGCCGGGGATACGCAGTATTTT.

The chain employs TRBV10-2 and TRBJ2-7, with TRBD1 as a possible D gene (7 bases). The V gene's germline CDR1 is WSHSY and CDR2 SAAADI. V lost 7 bases to trimming and J lost 5 bases, with 18 bases between them. This CDR3 region has 14 residues. The chain's CDR3 is CASIPGGLGDEQYF. CDR3 DNA sequence: TGCGCCAGCATCCCAGGGGGGTTAGGAGACGAGCAGTACTTC.

The chain uses TRBV15 and TRBJ2-5, with TRBD1 identical over 7 bases. CDR3 length equals 14 residues. V was clipped by 1 base and J by 3 bases; unmatched bases: 2. Looked up from germline, CDR1 is LNHNV and CDR2 is YYDKDF (reference sequence). CDR3 DNA: TGTGCCACCAGCAGAGTGCAGGGGGAAGAGACCCAGTACTTC. Translating it yields CATSRVQGEETQYF.

V usage is TRBV4-3 and J usage is TRBJ2-7, with D tentatively TRBD1 (5 bases). Germline V gene data show CDR1 as LGHNA and CDR2 as YSLEER. The CDR3 has 17 residues. Trimming removed 0 bases at V and 0 bases at J, with 15 bases between. The CDR3 loop is CASSQDQARAFSYEQYF. Here the CDR3 DNA reads TGCGCCAGCAGCCAAGATCAGGCCAGGGCCTTCTCCTACGAGCAGTACTTC.

The chain joins TRBV2 to TRBJ1-6; 9 bases map to TRBD1. The ends lost 6 bases at V and 8 bases at J; junction bases unmatched: 5. CDR3 size: 14 residues. Germline V gene sequence: CDR1 SNHLY, CDR2 FYNNEI. The CDR3 protein is CASRDRGLDSPLHF. The DNA of the CDR3 is TGTGCCAGCAGGGACAGGGGTCTGGATTCACCCCTCCACTTT.

V gene TRBV5-1 combines with J gene TRBJ2-3, with D perhaps matching TRBD1 (5 bases). The CDR3 consists of 16 residues. The germline V gene has CDR1 SGHRS and CDR2 YFSETQ. V dropped 0 bases and J dropped 0 bases, with 11 bases sitting between them. The CDR3 loop reads CASSLDGQGSTDTQYF. CDR3 sequence (DNA): TGCGCCAGCAGCTTGGATGGGCAGGGCAGCACAGATACGCAGTATTTT.